The source of this T cell receptor beta chain is a study of human T cells and chemical hapten exposure. At the level of the study: Once 0.01% DPC had been applied to the upper back by patch test, readings were taken at 6 days. Variation in per-sample TCR yields came mainly from small pooled library volume differences. General study findings and limits: Significantly more large CDR3 similarity clusters arose among expanded TCRs than among controls. Alopecia in all donors means immunity may differ from healthy individuals.

TCRdb analysed the RACE reads with MiXCR anew, one entry per CDR3 protein. The sample lists roughly 380,000 distinct CDR3 sequences; 5.1% were seen once. The germline CDR1 and CDR2 sequences are SGHVS and FQNEAQ. Trimming at V came to 5 bases and at J to 3 bases, leaving 14 bases not matched to a gene. CDR3 length: 17 residues. This clonotype was found many times. Its antigen remains unknown. Time point specified: pre-sensitization, week 0. The treatment was: therapeutic diphenylcyclopropenone sensitization with weekly scalp DPC. This TCR came from a woman between 50 and 59 years old with alopecia areata. Some clones in this sample may be carry-over from other donors' samples. The sample consisted of whole blood, taken in connection with sensitization to the hapten diphenylcyclopropenone (DPC). This chain connects TRBV7-8 to TRBJ2-7; 9 nucleotides match TRBD1. The DNA for the CDR3 is TGTGCCAGCAGCGCCTATCGGGCCGGGACAGGGCGCTACGAGCAGTACTTC. Translating gives CASSAYRAGTGRYEQYF.